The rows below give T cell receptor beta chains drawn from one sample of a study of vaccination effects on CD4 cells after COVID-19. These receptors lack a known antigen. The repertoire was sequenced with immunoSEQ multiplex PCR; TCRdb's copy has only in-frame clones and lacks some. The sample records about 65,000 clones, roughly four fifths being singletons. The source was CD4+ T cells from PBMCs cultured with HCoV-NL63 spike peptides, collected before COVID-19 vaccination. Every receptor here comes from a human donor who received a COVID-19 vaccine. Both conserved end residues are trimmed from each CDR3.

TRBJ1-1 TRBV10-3 AISELARTGGIPEAF
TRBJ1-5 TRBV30 AWSVNSNQPQH
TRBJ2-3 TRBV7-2 ASSLQGSDTQY
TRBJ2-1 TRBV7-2 ASSLMLGTYNEQF
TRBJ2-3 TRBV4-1 ASSQDRTKDTQY
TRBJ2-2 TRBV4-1 ASSPSFMPGTLIIANTGELF
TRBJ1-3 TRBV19 ATGTGNTIY
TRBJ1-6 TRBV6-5 ASSYIPRDSPLH
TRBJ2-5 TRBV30 AWSVGTAASETQY
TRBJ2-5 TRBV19 ASTTLQETQY
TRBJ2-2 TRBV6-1 ASSARVGINTGELF
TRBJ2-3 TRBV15 ATSRQGADTQY
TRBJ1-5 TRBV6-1 ASSESQGILGGQPQH
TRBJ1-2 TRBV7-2 ASSPGWVRGTGYT
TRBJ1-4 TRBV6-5 ASTTSEKLF
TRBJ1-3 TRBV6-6 ASSYQSTDSGNTIY
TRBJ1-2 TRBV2 ASTKSGTEYGYT